Shown below are 25 T cell receptor beta chains from a single sample sequenced in a study of control samples from healthy donors and cancer patients. Using immunoSEQ multiplex PCR, the repertoire was profiled, and TCRdb retains in-frame clones only, with some absent. The sample has around 82,000 clones, over 75% seen once. Sequences were obtained from blood. These receptors came from a man aged 45 to 65 in good health.

The chain is built from TRBV29-1 and TRBJ1-2; 8 bases match TRBD1. Looked up from germline, CDR1 is SQVTM and CDR2 is ANQGSEA. Trimming removed 4 bases from V and 6 bases from J; junction bases left unmatched: 7. The CDR3 has 13 residues. The CDR3 nucleotides are TGCAGCGTTGGACAGGGGAGGAGCGATGGCTACACCTTC. Translating it yields CSVGQGRSDGYTF.

The chain has TRBV18 and TRBJ2-6; 9 nucleotides match TRBD1. From germline, CDR1 is KGHSH and CDR2 LQKENI. The CDR3 is 18 residues long. J was trimmed by 0 bases and V by 4 bases; bases with no gene match: 7. The CDR3 DNA reads TGTGCCAGCTCACTACTGCCGGGACAGGGCTCTGGGGCCAACGTCCTGACTTTC. Its protein is CASSLLPGQGSGANVLTF.

The chain combines TRBV4-3 with TRBJ1-2; D gene unclear. Per the germline V gene, CDR1 is LGHNA and CDR2 is YSLEER. This CDR3 has 14 residues. Trimming removed 5 bases at V and 1 base at J, with 11 bases between. Here the CDR3 DNA reads TGCGCCAGCAGCGTTACTCGGGGTAACTATGGCTACACCTTC. Translated, it gives CASSVTRGNYGYTF.

The chain carries TRBV4-3 and TRBJ2-6, with D possibly being TRBD2 (5 bases). Germline CDR1 and CDR2: LGHNA and YSLEER. The CDR3 spans 16 residues. Trimming cost V 0 bases and J 4 bases, with 10 bases left between them. The chain's CDR3 is CASSQDLGAGANVLTF. The CDR3 coding sequence is TGCGCCAGCAGCCAAGATTTGGGAGCCGGGGCCAACGTCCTGACTTTC.

This chain uses TRBV6-5 with TRBJ1-5; TRBD1 matches at 9 bases. V was pared by 8 bases and J by 5 bases, with 7 bases of the junction left unmatched. Germline assignment: CDR1 MNHEY and CDR2 SVGAGI. This CDR3 spans 14 amino acids. The DNA of the CDR3 is TGTGCCAGCGCTCCCACAGGGGGCTATCAGCCCCAGCATTTT. Translated: CASAPTGGYQPQHF.

V gene TRBV11-2 combines with J gene TRBJ1-2; 7 bases line up with TRBD1. V dropped 2 bases and J dropped 3; count of bases not matched to a gene: 9. Germline V CDR1 and CDR2: SGHAT, FQNNGV. CDR3 length: 16 residues. CDR3 sequence (DNA): TGTGCCAGCAGCTTAAGGGCAGGGGGGCGAGACTATGGCTACACCTTC. It encodes CASSLRAGGRDYGYTF.

V usage is TRBV6-5 and J usage is TRBJ1-1, with D uncertain. CDR3 length: 14 amino acids. The V gene lost 2 bases and the J gene lost 1 base, with 8 bases spanning the gap. From germline, CDR1 is MNHEY and CDR2 SVGAGI. CDR3 region: CASSYREGNTEAFF. The CDR3 coding sequence is TGTGCCAGCAGTTACAGGGAGGGGAACACTGAAGCTTTCTTT.

This chain links TRBV6-5 with TRBJ2-7; 7 nucleotides align to TRBD1. The CDR3 spans 13 residues. CDR1 is MNHEY and CDR2 is SVGAGI in the germline V gene. With 8 bases clipped from V and 7 bases from J, the junction kept 11 bases outside the gene matches. CDR3 in DNA: TGTGCCAGCCGTATTACAGGGGCGGTGGAGCAGTACGTC. Translating gives CASRITGAVEQYV.

This clone showed up just a few times. The V gene is TRBV7-2, the J gene TRBJ1-4; perhaps TRBD1 as D (5 bases). The CDR3 runs 15 residues. The germline CDR1 and CDR2 sequences are SGHTA and FQGNSA. Trimming removed 4 bases from V and 4 bases from J, with 13 bases in between. DNA of the CDR3: TGTGCCAGCAGCTGGGCGGGGGGAAATAATGAAAAACTGTTTTTT. Amino acids: CASSWAGGNNEKLFF.

This chain joins TRBV25-1 and TRBJ1-6, with TRBD1 identical over 9 bases. The CDR3 is 13 residues long. In germline, CDR1 is MGHDK, CDR2 SYGVNS. The trim removed 6 bases at V and 10 bases at J, leaving 4 bases unmatched. CDR3 loop: CASRETGGSPLHF. The CDR3 coding sequence is TGTGCCAGCAGGGAGACAGGGGGATCACCCCTCCACTTT.

This clone was seen more than once but under ten times. CDR3 nucleotide sequence: TGTGCCAGTAGTATCCAGCCTGGAGAGACCCAGTACTTC. It is translated as CASSIQPGETQYF. The rearrangement uses TRBV19 and TRBJ2-5, with D unclear. The V gene's germline CDR1 is LNHDA and CDR2 SQIVND (reference sequence). The CDR3 is 13 amino acids. The V end was cut by 3 bases, the J end by 4 bases, with 9 bases between. The variable domain in full, completed from reference TRBV19 and TRBJ2-5, reads DGGITQSPKYLFRKEGQNVTLSCEQNLNHDAMYWYRQDPGQGLRLIYYSQIVNDFQKGDIAEGYSVSREKKESFPLTVTSAQKNPTAFYLCASSIQPGETQYFGPGTRLLVL.

DNA of the CDR3: TGTGCTAGTGGTTTTACAGATACGCAGTATTTT. It yields the protein CASGFTDTQYF. The chain uses TRBV12-5 and TRBJ2-3; no definite D call. The CDR3 has 11 amino acids. The germline V gene has CDR1 LGHNT and CDR2 FRNRAP. Trimming took off 3 bases at V and 3 bases at J, with 1 base between the two ends. The entire variable domain, with the rest obtained from reference TRBV12-5 and TRBJ2-3, is as follows: DARVTQTPRHKVTEMGQEVTMRCQPILGHNTVFWYRQTMMQGLELLAYFRNRAPLDDSGMPKDRFSAEMPDATLATLKIQPSEPRDSAVYFCASGFTDTQYFGPGTRLTVL.

The chain is built from TRBV11-2 and TRBJ1-3; TRBD1 might be the D (5 bases). The V and J ends lost 5 bases and 4 bases respectively, with 18 bases between them. CDR3 size: 16 residues. Germline CDR1 SGHAT, CDR2 FQNNGV. CDR3 nucleotides: TGTGCCAGCAGCCCGATCGGGGGAAAAACCGGAAACACCATATATTTT. Its protein is CASSPIGGKTGNTIYF.

The V call is TRBV11-2, the J call TRBJ1-3; possibly TRBD1 for D (5 bases). Germline V gene data show CDR1 as SGHAT and CDR2 as FQNNGV. Between the trimmed V and J ends, which lost 0 bases and 2 bases, there was a span of 8 bases. This CDR3 region has 15 residues. The CDR3 here is CASSLDRGAGNTIYF. CDR3 coding DNA: TGTGCCAGCAGCTTAGATCGGGGGGCTGGAAACACCATATATTTT.

V and J are TRBV24-1 and TRBJ1-2; no reliable D call. Germline V gene sequence: CDR1 KGHDR, CDR2 SFDVKD. The V and J ends lost 4 bases and 4 bases respectively, with 18 bases between them. CDR3 length: 16 amino acids. The CDR3 nucleotides read TGTGCCACCAGTGACCCCAGCACCCACATGATCTATGGCTACACCTTC. This sequence encodes CATSDPSTHMIYGYTF.

The rearrangement uses TRBV5-6 and TRBJ2-3, with unresolved D. Germline CDR1 and CDR2: SGHDT and YYEEEE. The CDR3 contains 12 residues. V lost 0 bases, J lost 4 bases, and 3 bases lay in between. CDR3 nucleotides: TGTGCCAGCAGCTTGGTACCAGATACGCAGTATTTT. It codes for CASSLVPDTQYF.

The genes are TRBV9 and TRBJ2-3; D gene ambiguous. The ends were cut back, 1 base at V and 4 bases at J, with 13 bases in the middle. This CDR3 region has 15 residues. Germline lookup yields CDR1 SGDLS and CDR2 YYNGEE. The CDR3 region has the DNA TGTGCCAGCAGCGTAATCGGAGCAAACCCAGATACGCAGTATTTT. Encoded protein: CASSVIGANPDTQYF.

V usage is TRBV4-1 and J usage is TRBJ2-4, with D possibly TRBD2 on 7 matching bases. CDR1 and CDR2 (germline): MGHRA, YSYEKL. This CDR3 region has 15 residues. V was cut by 0 bases and J by 3 bases, with 9 bases left in between. Here the CDR3 reads CASSQEGGGKNIQYF. For the CDR3, the DNA is TGCGCCAGCAGCCAAGAGGGAGGGGGCAAAAACATTCAGTACTTC.

The chain has TRBV12-3 or TRBV12-4 and TRBJ1-4; tentative D call: TRBD1 (5 bases). V was trimmed by 5 bases and J by 7 bases, leaving 11 bases between them. This CDR3 is built from 13 residues. The CDR3 here is CASSRPGGEKLFF. The CDR3 nucleotides read TGTGCCAGCAGTAGGCCGGGGGGTGAAAAACTGTTTTTT.

This clone was detected only a few times. The chain employs TRBV24-1 and TRBJ1-2; a weak D match, TRBD1 (5 bases). Between the trimmed V and J ends, which lost 6 bases and 5 bases, there was a span of 18 bases. CDR1 and CDR2 from the germline V gene are KGHDR and SFDVKD. This CDR3 has 15 residues. DNA for the CDR3: TGTGCCACCAGTCCCTCGCCGGGACTCCAATATGGCTACACCTTC. It encodes CATSPSPGLQYGYTF.

V gene TRBV18 combines with J gene TRBJ1-5, with 8 bases that match TRBD1. V lost 6 bases to trimming and J lost 6 bases; unmatched junction nucleotides: 10. The CDR3 runs to 15 residues. Germline loops: CDR1 KGHSH, CDR2 LQKENI. The CDR3 is CASSPTGDPIQPQHF. The CDR3 bases are TGTGCCAGCTCCCCGACAGGGGACCCCATTCAGCCCCAGCATTTT.

The rearrangement uses TRBV11-3 and TRBJ1-3; D remains unclear. The CDR3 has 16 amino acids. Trimming left V 2 bases short and J 8 bases short, with 19 bases between. Germline V gene lookup returns CDR1 SGHNT and CDR2 YENEEA. CDR3 region: CASSLSFDEGVDTIYF. Here the CDR3 DNA reads TGTGCCAGCAGCTTATCGTTTGACGAGGGAGTAGACACCATATATTTT.

The sample holds a few counts of this clone. CDR3 residues: CASSLGLPGNTDTQYF. The CDR3 bases are TGTGCCAGCAGCTTAGGTCTACCCGGGAACACAGATACGCAGTATTTT. The V call is TRBV11-2, the J call TRBJ2-3; tentative D call: TRBD2 (5 bases). V shed 1 base and J shed 2 bases, with 13 bases lying between them. The CDR3 contains 16 residues. Germline lookup yields CDR1 SGHAT and CDR2 FQNNGV.

This chain uses TRBV9 with TRBJ2-7; D call uncertain. This CDR3 contains 14 residues. Germline assignment: CDR1 SGDLS and CDR2 YYNGEE. The ends were cut back, 0 bases at V and 2 bases at J, with 9 bases in the middle. The CDR3 DNA reads as TGTGCCAGCAGCGTAGAATTATCGACCTACGAGCAGTACTTC. Translated: CASSVELSTYEQYF.

This rearrangement joins TRBV9 to TRBJ1-4; 10 bases align to TRBD1. V was pared by 0 bases and J by 8 bases, with 1 base of the junction left unmatched. Germline assignment: CDR1 SGDLS and CDR2 YYNGEE. The length of the CDR3 is 14 residues. The CDR3 DNA reads as TGTGCCAGCAGCGTAGGGGACAGGGGAGAAAAACTGTTTTTT. This gives the protein CASSVGDRGEKLFF. Together with reference TRBV9 and TRBJ1-4, the CDR3 gives the full variable domain: DSGVTQTPKHLITATGQRVTLRCSPRSGDLSVYWYQQSLDQGLQFLIQYYNGEERAKGNILERFSAQQFPDLHSELNLSSLELGDSALYFCASSVGDRGEKLFFGSGTQLSVL.